The source of this TCR beta chain is a study of tumor-infiltrating lymphocytes in primary liver carcinoma (dated by TCRdb to 2015 to 2018). Regarding the study in general: Hepatocellular carcinoma (four) or combined HCC and intrahepatic cholangiocarcinoma (one) was present in the five patients, who were three men and two women aged 30 to 69 years. The five patients had tumors of stage T1-T3 N0M0, with maximum diameters ranging from 4.2 to 10 cm. Each sample produced roughly 3.65 to 7.5 million productive TCRbeta reads, and read depth showed no significant difference between tissue types. TCRbeta repertoire sequencing, expression microarrays and whole-exome sequencing were combined in the study across five regions of each liver tumor, with adjacent normal tissue and blood also included. A total of around 35 specimens from 5 patients, comprising approximately 25 tumor regions, 5 adjacent noncancerous liver tissues and 5 peripheral blood samples, were covered by TCRbeta repertoire sequencing. Technical replicate repertoires showed high reproducibility, with mean shared-clone rates roughly 0.89 and correlation coefficients above 0.95. Overall study outcomes, separate from this receptor: With just 4 or 5 patients in the study, the authors point out that the findings should be validated in a larger study. The top 250 clones accounted for a significantly greater share of the repertoire in tumors than in blood (p = 0.039). Repertoire overlap was higher between tumor regions (mean roughly 35%) than tumor-adjacent (approximately 17%) or tumor-blood (approximately 14%) pairs, consistent with antigen-driven expansion. Only the TCR beta chain was sequenced, so true repertoire diversity is likely underestimated because unpaired alpha chains were not captured. Comparison of CD4+ and CD8+ T cell repertoires was precluded by the use of bulk unsorted samples.

This clonotype was seen repeatedly, ten times or more. Its antigen is still unknown. The input lacks base qualities; no much larger clone sits a single base away. There are 13 amino acids in the CDR3, from cysteine to phenylalanine inclusive. Only the CDR3 region is kept as DNA, spanning 39 bases read in frame from base 1. The germline V gene yields MNHNS for CDR1 and SASEGT for CDR2. The germline ends are 14 bases apart after V is trimmed by 6 bases and J by 8 bases. A constant-region primer and ProtoScript II reverse transcriptase were used to reverse-transcribe TCRbeta-specific cDNA from roughly 480 ng total RNA. Three nested multiplex PCR rounds, following a slightly modified ARM-PCR procedure, were used to build the TCRbeta libraries. Each of the first two PCR rounds ran for about 9 cycles and used multiplex TRBV1-TRBV30 forward primers together with a Cbeta reverse primer. A final 25-cycle PCR with Deep VentR polymerase added sample barcodes and Illumina adapters. Before sequencing, amplicons of 200-500 bp were gel-purified using a QIAquick gel extraction kit. An Illumina HiSeq 2500 was used to sequence the TCRbeta amplicons with 250-bp paired-end reads. The original pipeline was this. To recover full CDR3 sequences, reads were quality-trimmed using Trimmomatic v0.33 and paired reads were then merged using FLASH v1.2.11. MiGEC v1.2.1b assigned V, D and J germline segments to the rearranged TCRbeta sequences. Clonotype statistics, along with Shannon-Wiener diversity indices, were calculated using VDJtools v1.0.0. Except for diversity analysis, only each sample's 250 most abundant clonotypes were used in subsequent analyses to reduce sampling bias. TCRdb cleaned the public reads at Q25 with fastp, built clones with MiXCR and kept in-frame beta chains. Every distinct CDR3 protein forms one entry, paired with its most common genes and DNA. It is TCRdb's table, rather than the study itself, that gives the V and J calls and clone size. Within this sample are fewer than 80,000 distinct CDR3 sequences, with 69% of them counted one time only. The ten biggest clones cover around 24% of the sample.

Without any cell sorting, total RNA and DNA were co-extracted from roughly 21-30 mg of bulk tissue using the AllPrep DNA/RNA mini kit. Between late 2015 and March 2016, a handful of patients in China with histopathologically diagnosed primary liver carcinoma had surgical resection. Chronic HBV infection was present in the patients, and the patients were treatment-naive at sampling. Pieces of fresh tumor and adjacent tissue were cut in half, with one half kept in RNAlater at -80 degrees C and the other half sent for histology. The sequence was collected from a man in his forties with primary liver carcinoma and hepatitis B virus infection. The rearranged chain carries TRBV6-1 and TRBJ1-3; TRBD1 is a weak D gene call, 5 bases matching. Sequencing was performed on tumor-adjacent normal liver tissue. The CDR3 protein sequence reads: CASSQTGGDTIYF. The DNA sequence follows: TGTGCCAGCAGCCAGACGGGGGGGGACACCATATATTTT.